This TCR beta chain was sequenced in a study of shared clonotypes between healthy human individuals. The wider study: Each donor contributed plates that comprised three CD4 naive, three CD4 memory, two CD8 naive and one CD8 memory. Findings of the study overall: Only a few donors were included, so the genetic and exposure-history diversity represented was limited. Clonotypes shared by all four donors outscored non-shared clonotypes in generation probability.

CDR1 is SGDLS and CDR2 is YYNGEE in the germline V gene. The CDR3 runs 17 residues. The V gene lost 0 bases and the J gene lost 7 bases, with 20 bases spanning the gap. To note about this clone: As yet, its antigen is unknown.

Each of the donors was a healthy adult who was HIV-negative and had not had a recent acute infection or vaccination. Clones were read by immunoSEQ multiplex PCR, and TCRdb kept only the in-frame ones, dropping some. The sample lists approximately 1.5 million clones; approximately 98.5% were seen once. The clonotype was recovered from a man aged 25 to 40 in good health. V and J are TRBV9 and TRBJ2-1; D possibly uses TRBD1 or TRBD2 (6 bases each). Sequenced: naive CD4+ T cells sorted from blood. Subset specified: CD45RA+ positively selected. The DNA of the CDR3 is TGTGCCAGCAGCGTAGGATCGGGGGCTAGCGTTGTTAATGAGCAGTTCTTC. It translates to CASSVGSGASVVNEQFF. The entire variable domain, with the rest obtained from reference TRBV9 and TRBJ2-1, is as follows: DSGVTQTPKHLITATGQRVTLRCSPRSGDLSVYWYQQSLDQGLQFLIQYYNGEERAKGNILERFSAQQFPDLHSELNLSSLELGDSALYFCASSVGSGASVVNEQFFGPGTRLTVL.